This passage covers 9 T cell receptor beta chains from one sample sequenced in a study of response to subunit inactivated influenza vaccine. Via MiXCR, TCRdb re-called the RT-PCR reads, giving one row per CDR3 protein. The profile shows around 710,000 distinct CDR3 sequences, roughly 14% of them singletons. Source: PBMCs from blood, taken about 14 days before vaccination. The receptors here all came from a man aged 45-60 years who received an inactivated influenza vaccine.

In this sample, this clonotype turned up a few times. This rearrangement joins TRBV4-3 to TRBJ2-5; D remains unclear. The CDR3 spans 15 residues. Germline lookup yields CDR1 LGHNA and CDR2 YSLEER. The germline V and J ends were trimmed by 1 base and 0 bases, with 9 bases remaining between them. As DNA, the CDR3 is TGCGCCAGCAGCCAAGTTTGGGCGGACCAAGAGACCCAGTACTTC. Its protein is CASSQVWADQETQYF.

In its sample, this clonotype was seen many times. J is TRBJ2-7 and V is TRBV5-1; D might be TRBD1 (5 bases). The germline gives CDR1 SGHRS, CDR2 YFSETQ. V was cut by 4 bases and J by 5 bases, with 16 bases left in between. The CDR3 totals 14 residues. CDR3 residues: CASSPGQFGDEQYF. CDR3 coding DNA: TGCGCCAGCAGCCCAGGACAATTTGGGGACGAGCAGTACTTC.

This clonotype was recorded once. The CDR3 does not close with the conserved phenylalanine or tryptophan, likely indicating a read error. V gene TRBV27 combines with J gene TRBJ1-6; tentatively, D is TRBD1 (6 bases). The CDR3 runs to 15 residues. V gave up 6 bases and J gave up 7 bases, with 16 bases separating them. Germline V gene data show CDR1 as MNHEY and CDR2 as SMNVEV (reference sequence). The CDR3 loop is CASRPLEDRNSPLHV. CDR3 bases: TGTGCCAGCAGACCCCTAGAAGACAGGAATTCACCCCTCCACGTT.

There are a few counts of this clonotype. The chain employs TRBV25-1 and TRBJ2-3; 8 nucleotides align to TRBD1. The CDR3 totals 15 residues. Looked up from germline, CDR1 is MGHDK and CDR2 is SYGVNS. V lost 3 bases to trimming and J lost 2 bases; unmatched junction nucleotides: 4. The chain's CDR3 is CASSDHRGYTDTQYF. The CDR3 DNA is TGTGCCAGCAGTGATCACAGGGGGTACACAGATACGCAGTATTTT.

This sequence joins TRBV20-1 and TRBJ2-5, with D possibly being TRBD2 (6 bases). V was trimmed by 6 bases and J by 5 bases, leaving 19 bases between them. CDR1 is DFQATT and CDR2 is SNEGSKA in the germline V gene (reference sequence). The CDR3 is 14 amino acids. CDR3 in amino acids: CSAPAGTVGETQYF. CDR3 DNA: TGCAGTGCCCCGGCGGGGACGGTCGGGGAGACCCAGTACTTC.

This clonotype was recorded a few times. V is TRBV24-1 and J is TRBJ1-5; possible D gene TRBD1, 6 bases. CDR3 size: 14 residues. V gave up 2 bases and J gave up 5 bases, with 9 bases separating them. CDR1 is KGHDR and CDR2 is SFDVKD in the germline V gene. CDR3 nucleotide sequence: TGTGCCACCAGTGATTGGACAGTGGATCAGCCCCAGCATTTT. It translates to CATSDWTVDQPQHF.

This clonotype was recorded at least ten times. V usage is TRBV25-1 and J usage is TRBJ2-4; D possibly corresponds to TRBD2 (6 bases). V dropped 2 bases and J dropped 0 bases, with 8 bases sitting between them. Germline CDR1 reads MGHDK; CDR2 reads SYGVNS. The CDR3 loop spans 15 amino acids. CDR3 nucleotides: TGTGCCAGCAGTGAAGGCGGGACAGCCAAAAACATTCAGTACTTC. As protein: CASSEGGTAKNIQYF.

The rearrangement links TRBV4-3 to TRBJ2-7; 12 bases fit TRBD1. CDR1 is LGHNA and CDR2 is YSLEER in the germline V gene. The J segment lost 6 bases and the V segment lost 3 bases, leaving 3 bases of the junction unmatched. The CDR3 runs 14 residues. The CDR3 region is CASSQGTGGREQYF. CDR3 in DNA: TGCGCCAGCAGCCAGGGGACAGGGGGCCGCGAGCAGTACTTC.

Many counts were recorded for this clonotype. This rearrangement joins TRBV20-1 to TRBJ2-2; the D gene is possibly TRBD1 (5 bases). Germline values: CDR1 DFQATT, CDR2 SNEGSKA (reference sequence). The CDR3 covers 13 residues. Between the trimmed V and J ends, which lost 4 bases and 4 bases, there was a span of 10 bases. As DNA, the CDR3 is TGCAGTGCTACCATTGGGGCCACCGGGGAGCTGTTTTTT. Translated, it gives CSATIGATGELFF.